This T cell receptor beta chain was retrieved from a study of blood T cell repertoires in COVID-19. The overall study: Researchers got acute and convalescent COVID-19 samples from the United States, Italy and Spain.

Per germline, CDR1 KGHSH and CDR2 LQKENI. Losses at the gene ends were 3 bases for V and 2 bases for J; bases not matched to a gene: 8. CDR3 size: 16 residues. Authors' analysis steps: Researchers report that nucleated cell counts were estimated from reference gene primer amplification. TCRdb's copy holds only in-frame clones and misses some; the assay was immunoSEQ multiplex PCR. The DNA was the basis for D and trimming; V, J and clone size are from that table. The data hold 220,000 or so clones, with more than 85% observed a single time. The V and J genes are TRBV18 and TRBJ2-5; 8 positions match TRBD1. The material sequenced was peripheral blood. The receptor was isolated from a woman aged 45 to 65 with COVID-19, enrolled during active disease. The CDR3 region has the DNA TGTGCCAGCTCACCTGGGACAGGAAGGAAGCAAGAGACCCAGTACTTC. Translating it yields CASSPGTGRKQETQYF.